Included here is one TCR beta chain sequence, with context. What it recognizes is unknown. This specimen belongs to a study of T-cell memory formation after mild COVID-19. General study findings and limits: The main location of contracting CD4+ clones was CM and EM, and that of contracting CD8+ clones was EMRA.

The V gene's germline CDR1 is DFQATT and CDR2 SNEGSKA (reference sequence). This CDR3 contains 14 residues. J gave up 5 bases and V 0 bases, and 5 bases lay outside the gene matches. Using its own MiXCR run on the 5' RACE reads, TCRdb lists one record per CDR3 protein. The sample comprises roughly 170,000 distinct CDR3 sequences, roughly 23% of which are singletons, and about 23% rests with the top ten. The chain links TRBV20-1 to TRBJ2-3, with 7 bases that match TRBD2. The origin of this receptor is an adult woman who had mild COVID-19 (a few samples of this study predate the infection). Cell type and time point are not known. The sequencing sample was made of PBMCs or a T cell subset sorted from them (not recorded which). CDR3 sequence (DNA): TGCAGTGCTAGAGATGCTCCGGGGGGAGATACGCAGTATTTT. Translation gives CSARDAPGGDTQYF.